This T cell receptor beta chain emerged from a study of immune evolution from preneoplasia to lung adenocarcinoma. Trimming removed 4 bases from V and 2 bases from J; junction bases left unmatched: 10. Germline V gene data show CDR1 as SGHVS and CDR2 as FQNEAQ. CDR3 length equals 18 residues. TCRdb's copy holds only in-frame clones and misses some; the assay was immunoSEQ multiplex PCR. The repertoire holds about 4,900 clones, with around 90% as singletons. This sequence originates from a person aged 50-59 years with lung adenocarcinoma. Sequenced material: FFPE invasive lung adenocarcinoma tissue. The V gene is TRBV7-8, the J gene TRBJ2-3; 12 bases are a match to TRBD2. The CDR3 loop is CASSSRGTSGPDTDTQYF. CDR3 sequence (DNA): TGTGCCAGCAGCTCCCGTGGGACTAGCGGGCCGGACACAGATACGCAGTATTTT.